The 27 T cell receptor beta chains listed next were all sequenced from one sample in a study of blood T cell repertoires in COVID-19. Repertoires were generated with immunoSEQ multiplex PCR, while TCRdb's copy carries only in-frame clones and drops some. Of about 220,000 clones in the sample, roughly 88% were seen once. The sequencing sample was made of PBMCs or T cells enriched from blood (not recorded which). Source of these receptors: a woman aged 40 to 49 with acute COVID-19.

The chain links TRBV6-5 to TRBJ2-7; 8 bases match TRBD2. Germline CDR1 reads MNHEY; CDR2 reads SVGAGI. The CDR3 runs to 16 residues. The V gene end was trimmed by 4 bases and the J gene end by 3 bases; junction bases not matched to a gene: 11. The CDR3 protein is CASSLYSGTTNYEQYV. The CDR3 DNA sequence: TGTGCCAGCAGTTTATATAGCGGGACGACAAACTACGAGCAGTACGTC.

The chain combines TRBV2 with TRBJ2-7; TRBD1 might be the D (7 bases). Trimming removed 7 bases at V and 4 bases at J, with 17 bases between. This CDR3 is built from 14 residues. Germline V gene sequence: CDR1 SNHLY, CDR2 FYNNEI. As DNA, the CDR3 is TGTGCCAGCATTAGGGCAGGGGGGATATACGAGCAGTACTTC. Translating gives CASIRAGGIYEQYF.

This clone was detected once. The chain recombines TRBV19 with TRBJ1-1; D may be TRBD1 (6 bases). The CDR3 sequence is 15 residues long. Germline V CDR1 and CDR2: LNHDA, SQIVND (reference sequence). The V gene lost 7 bases and the J gene lost 5 bases, with 20 bases spanning the gap. CDR3 nucleotides: TGTGCCAGTATCCCCGAGGGGGGGGCAGGGACTGAAGCTTTCTTT. Its protein product is CASIPEGGAGTEAFF. Combining the CDR3 with reference TRBV19 and TRBJ1-1 gives the whole variable domain DGGITQSPKYLFRKEGQNVTLSCEQNLNHDAMYWYRQDPGQGLRLIYYSQIVNDFQKGDIAEGYSVSREKKESFPLTVTSAQKNPTAFYLCASIPEGGAGTEAFFGQGTRLTVV.

The rearrangement links TRBV5-6 to TRBJ2-7; 7 bases agree with TRBD1. The CDR3 is 16 residues long. The trim removed 0 bases at V and 4 bases at J, leaving 10 bases unmatched. Germline CDR1 and CDR2: SGHDT and YYEEEE. Here the CDR3 DNA reads TGTGCCAGCAGCTTGGTAGGGACAGCTCCCATTTACGAGCAGTACGTC. This translates into CASSLVGTAPIYEQYV.

The chain recombines TRBV2 with TRBJ2-5; 12 bases are a match to TRBD2. From germline, CDR1 is SNHLY and CDR2 FYNNEI. Germline trimming cut 6 bases from V and 6 bases from J; bases unmatched to any gene: 11. The CDR3 is 16 amino acids. The CDR3 DNA sequence: TGTGCCAGCAGACCCAGTACTAGCGGGGGGATTAAGACCCAGTACTTC. The encoded protein is CASRPSTSGGIKTQYF.

This CDR3 is CATRNSGSREKLFF. CDR3 sequence (DNA): TGTGCCACCAGGAACAGCGGTTCTCGGGAAAAACTGTTTTTT. V and J are TRBV15 and TRBJ1-4, with D unclear. V was pared by 6 bases and J by 8 bases, with 16 bases between. Germline V gene data show CDR1 as LNHNV and CDR2 as YYDKDF (reference sequence). This CDR3 contains 14 residues. The variable domain in full, completed from reference TRBV15 and TRBJ1-4, reads DAMVIQNPRYQVTQFGKPVTLSCSQTLNHNVMYWYQQKSSQAPKLLFHYYDKDFNNEADTPDNFQSRRPNTSFCFLDIRSPGLGDTAMYLCATRNSGSREKLFFGSGTQLSVL.

The chain uses TRBV11-2 and TRBJ1-1; D not certain. This CDR3 is 13 amino acids long. V lost 6 bases and J 1 base, leaving 9 bases between the germline ends. Germline CDR1 and CDR2: SGHAT and FQNNGV. For the CDR3, the DNA is TGTGCCAGCAGTTATAACAGGAACACTGAAGCTTTCTTT. Translating gives CASSYNRNTEAFF. The variable domain in full, with the rest retrieved from reference TRBV11-2 and TRBJ1-1, is EAGVAQSPRYKIIEKRQSVAFWCNPISGHATLYWYQQILGQGPKLLIQFQNNGVVDDSQLPKDRFSAERLKGVDSTLKIQPAKLEDSAVYLCASSYNRNTEAFFGQGTRLTVV.

The V gene is TRBV7-2, the J gene TRBJ2-6, with D unclear. This CDR3 spans 14 amino acids. Deletions cut 7 bases from V and 0 bases from J, with 7 bases between. Germline loops: CDR1 SGHTA, CDR2 FQGNSA. The CDR3 DNA reads TGTGCCAGCATCGTAGTCTCTGGGGCCAACGTCCTGACTTTC. Translation gives CASIVVSGANVLTF. Full variable domain (missing parts from reference TRBV7-2 and TRBJ2-6): GAGVSQSPSNKVTEKGKDVELRCDPISGHTALYWYRQSLGQGLEFLIYFQGNSAPDKSGLPSDRFSAERTGGSVSTLTIQRTQQEDSAVYLCASIVVSGANVLTFGAGSRLTVL.

The chain carries TRBV7-8 and TRBJ1-4, with 12 positions matching TRBD1. Germline CDR1 SGHVS, CDR2 FQNEAQ. Losses at the gene ends were 5 bases for V and 8 bases for J; bases not matched to a gene: 3. The CDR3 length is 14 residues. CDR3 loop: CASSKGQGAEKLFF. CDR3 DNA sequence: TGTGCCAGCAGCAAGGGACAGGGGGCGGAAAAACTGTTTTTT.

The chain has TRBV7-9 and TRBJ2-2; TRBD2 agrees at 8 bases. The V gene's germline CDR1 is SEHNR and CDR2 FQNEAQ (reference sequence). This CDR3 is built from 17 residues. Trimming at V came to 3 bases and at J to 3 bases, leaving 9 bases not matched to a gene. CDR3 DNA sequence: TGTGCCAGCAGCTTCCTCGCCGGGACTAGGTACACCGGGGAGCTGTTTTTT. The encoded protein is CASSFLAGTRYTGELFF. The entire variable domain, with the rest obtained from reference TRBV7-9 and TRBJ2-2, is as follows: DTGVSQNPRHKITKRGQNVTFRCDPISEHNRLYWYRQTLGQGPEFLTYFQNEAQLEKSRLLSDRFSAERPKGSFSTLEIQRTEQGDSAMYLCASSFLAGTRYTGELFFGEGSRLTVL.

The chain employs TRBV6-2 or TRBV6-3 and TRBJ2-3; 11 nucleotides match TRBD2. The ends lost 2 bases at V and 10 bases at J; junction bases unmatched: 8. The germline gives CDR1 MNHEY, CDR2 SVGEGT. This CDR3 contains 15 residues. The CDR3 DNA follows: TGTGCCAGCAGTTACACTAGCGGGAGTACTCAGGCGCAGTATTTT. It encodes CASSYTSGSTQAQYF.

V usage is TRBV19 and J usage is TRBJ1-1, with D perhaps TRBD1 (6 bases). Trimming cost V 7 bases and J 5 bases, with 29 bases left between them. The CDR3 has 18 residues. CDR1 LNHDA and CDR2 SQIVND come from the germline V gene (reference sequence). CDR3 in DNA: TGTGCCAGTACCGGGTGGGGGCAAGCAGGGGCTAGTAGGACTGAAGCTTTCTTT. Translated, it gives CASTGWGQAGASRTEAFF.

The chain recombines TRBV10-1 with TRBJ2-2; 9 nucleotides agree with TRBD1. Trimming took 5 bases from V and 4 from J; bases not matched to a gene: 17. Germline lookup yields CDR1 WNHNN and CDR2 SYGVQD (reference sequence). This CDR3 has 19 residues. The CDR3 protein is CASSPIPGQGLSGTGELFF. The CDR3 DNA is TGCGCCAGCAGTCCAATCCCGGGACAGGGTTTATCGGGCACCGGGGAGCTGTTTTTT.

The chain recombines TRBV9 with TRBJ2-3; possible D gene TRBD1, 6 bases. The CDR3 runs 15 residues. Deletions cut 3 bases from V and 6 bases from J, with 17 bases between. The germline gives CDR1 SGDLS, CDR2 YYNGEE. CDR3 sequence reads: CASSANGDQGDTQYF. Written as DNA, the CDR3 is TGTGCCAGCAGCGCTAACGGGGACCAGGGGGATACGCAGTATTTT. Full variable domain (remainder filled in from reference TRBV9 and TRBJ2-3): DSGVTQTPKHLITATGQRVTLRCSPRSGDLSVYWYQQSLDQGLQFLIQYYNGEERAKGNILERFSAQQFPDLHSELNLSSLELGDSALYFCASSANGDQGDTQYFGPGTRLTVL.

J is TRBJ2-1 and V is TRBV7-8; no clear D. V lost 5 bases, J lost 1 base, and 6 bases lay in between. The germline V gene encodes CDR1 SGHVS and CDR2 FQNEAQ. The CDR3 contains 13 residues. DNA of the CDR3: TGTGCCAGCAGCGTTTATTCCTACAATGAGCAGTTCTTC. This gives the protein CASSVYSYNEQFF.

This chain uses TRBV4-1 with TRBJ2-5, with TRBD1 matching 9 bases. Germline-derived CDR1 and CDR2 are MGHRA and YSYEKL. The CDR3 has 18 amino acids. V was clipped by 4 bases and J by 4 bases; unmatched bases: 16. The DNA for the CDR3 is TGCGCCAGCAGCCCTTTACCGGGACAGGGCCTCCCAATAGAGACCCAGTACTTC. The encoded protein is CASSPLPGQGLPIETQYF.

This clone was detected once. The chain recombines TRBV5-8 with TRBJ2-3, with 8 bases that match TRBD2. The V and J ends lost 2 bases and 3 bases, in that order; junction bases with no gene match: 5. The CDR3 has 15 amino acids. From germline, CDR1 is SGHTS and CDR2 YDEGEE. The CDR3 loop reads CASSFSGSVTDTQYF. CDR3 in DNA: TGTGCCAGCAGCTTCAGCGGGAGCGTAACAGATACGCAGTATTTT.

The chain links TRBV7-9 to TRBJ2-1; 12 bases line up with TRBD2. The CDR3 is made up of 16 amino acids. Germline CDR1 SEHNR, CDR2 FQNEAQ (reference sequence). V shed 11 bases, J shed 8 bases, and the junction held 16 bases outside the gene matches. The CDR3 region is CAAVGASGRAWDEQFF. CDR3 nucleotide sequence: TGTGCCGCGGTAGGGGCTAGCGGGAGGGCCTGGGATGAGCAGTTCTTC.

CDR3 amino acids: CASSTTGTASTDTQYF. The CDR3 DNA sequence: TGTGCCAGTAGTACAACCGGGACAGCTAGCACAGATACGCAGTATTTT. This chain uses TRBV19 with TRBJ2-3; 7 bases align to TRBD1. CDR1 is LNHDA and CDR2 is SQIVND in the germline V gene (reference sequence). The CDR3 is 16 amino acids. The ends lost 4 bases at V and 0 bases at J; junction bases unmatched: 7. Together with reference TRBV19 and TRBJ2-3, the CDR3 gives the full variable domain: DGGITQSPKYLFRKEGQNVTLSCEQNLNHDAMYWYRQDPGQGLRLIYYSQIVNDFQKGDIAEGYSVSREKKESFPLTVTSAQKNPTAFYLCASSTTGTASTDTQYFGPGTRLTVL.

This rearrangement joins TRBV3-1 (or the pseudogene TRBV3-2) to TRBJ2-1, with TRBD2 matching 10 bases. Germline values: CDR1 LGHDT, CDR2 YNNKEL (reference sequence). V gave up 4 bases and J gave up 2 bases; unmatched junction bases: 8. The CDR3 runs to 17 residues. The CDR3 loop is CASSPHPSGSTYNEQFF. CDR3 in DNA: TGTGCCAGCAGCCCCCACCCTAGCGGGAGTACCTACAATGAGCAGTTCTTC.

The chain has TRBV7-8 and TRBJ1-6; weak D call: TRBD1 (5 bases). Trimming took off 5 bases at V and 0 bases at J, with 17 bases between the two ends. The CDR3 loop spans 18 amino acids. CDR1 and CDR2 from the germline V gene are SGHVS and FQNEAQ. The chain's CDR3 is CASSIRAGSLSYNSPLHF. The CDR3 bases are TGTGCCAGCAGCATACGCGCAGGGTCCCTCTCCTATAATTCACCCCTCCACTTT.

The chain recombines TRBV18 with TRBJ2-7; no clear D. V lost 3 bases and J 0 bases, leaving 9 bases between the germline ends. Germline V gene sequence: CDR1 KGHSH, CDR2 LQKENI. The CDR3 has 14 amino acids. The CDR3 nucleotides are TGTGCCAGCTCACCTCCGGGTAGCTCCTACGAGCAGTACGTC. Its translation: CASSPPGSSYEQYV.

CDR3 region: CASSVGSGGGYQETQYF. In DNA form, the CDR3 reads TGTGCCAGCAGCGTAGGATCCGGCGGGGGGTATCAAGAGACCCAGTACTTC. The chain couples TRBV9 to TRBJ2-5; 8 nucleotides match TRBD2. CDR1 is SGDLS, CDR2 YYNGEE, per germline. This CDR3 is built from 17 residues. V dropped 0 bases and J dropped 2; count of bases not matched to a gene: 9.

The chain has TRBV7-9 and TRBJ1-1; possibly TRBD1 for D (6 bases). With 5 bases removed from V and 9 bases from J, the gap between germline ends came to 10 bases. The CDR3 has 11 residues. Per the germline V gene, CDR1 is SEHNR and CDR2 is FQNEAQ (reference sequence). The CDR3 loop is CASSQQGKAFF. CDR3 DNA: TGTGCCAGCAGCCAACAGGGTAAAGCTTTCTTT.

The genes are TRBV11-3 and TRBJ2-1, with 7 positions matching TRBD2. The CDR3 runs 15 residues. With 7 bases clipped from V and 0 bases from J, the junction kept 6 bases outside the gene matches. In germline, CDR1 is SGHNT, CDR2 YENEEA. The CDR3 DNA reads as TGTGCCAGCACCGATGGCGGGAGCTCCTACAATGAGCAGTTCTTC. Translating gives CASTDGGSSYNEQFF. The full variable domain, completed using reference TRBV11-3 and TRBJ2-1, is EAGVVQSPRYKIIEKKQPVAFWCNPISGHNTLYWYLQNLGQGPELLIRYENEEAVDDSQLPKDRFSAERLKGVDSTLKIQPAELGDSAVYLCASTDGGSSYNEQFFGPGTRLTVL.

The chain uses TRBV7-2 and TRBJ1-5; D uncertain. Germline V gene data show CDR1 as SGHTA and CDR2 as FQGNSA. There are 15 residues in the CDR3. V dropped 0 bases and J dropped 3 bases, with 9 bases sitting between them. The DNA for the CDR3 is TGTGCCAGCAGCTTAGCGGGCGGGTACAATCAGCCCCAGCATTTT. Translation gives CASSLAGGYNQPQHF.

This clone was seen only once. The chain is built from TRBV4-1 and TRBJ1-2; D may be TRBD1 (6 bases). The V gene lost 0 bases and the J gene lost 2 bases, with 7 bases spanning the gap. The CDR3 loop spans 14 amino acids. The germline V gene encodes CDR1 MGHRA and CDR2 YSYEKL. CDR3: CASSQEGQNYGYTF. The CDR3 DNA reads TGCGCCAGCAGCCAAGAGGGACAAAACTATGGCTACACCTTC.